Listed below are T cell receptor beta chains from one sample, sequenced in a study of CXCR3-negative and CXCR3-positive naive CD8 T cells. TCRdb reprocessed the 5' RACE reads and stores each CDR3 protein as one record, lacking DNA. Its table lists some 130,000 distinct CDR3 sequences. Specimen: naive CXCR3+ CD8+ T cells from blood. The receptors shown here come from a human donor in good health. Some clones in this sample may be carry-over from other donors' samples. Each CDR3 is given with its conserved first and last residue.

j_call | v_call | cdr3_aa
TRBJ2-3 | TRBV20-1 | CSARDLSGGDTDTQYF
TRBJ2-7 | TRBV6-5 | CASSYSGADEQYF
TRBJ2-7 | TRBV6-4 | CASSSGTGIDAYEQYF
TRBJ2-7 | TRBV5-1 | CASSLVASGSSYEQYF
TRBJ1-5 | TRBV29-1 | CSVTYDTYNSNQPQHF
TRBJ1-1 | TRBV5-1 | CASSLEGSGTEAFF
TRBJ2-1 | TRBV12-3/TRBV12-4 | CASSRSDRASDEQFF
TRBJ2-1 | TRBV6-1 | CASSVETGGYNEQFF
TRBJ2-5 | TRBV28 | CASSPLRGPYQETQYF
TRBJ2-1 | TRBV5-6 | CASSLKNHEQFF
TRBJ1-1 | TRBV29-1 | CSVENPRAEAFF
TRBJ2-5 | TRBV7-6 | CASSDNPGQKETQYF
TRBJ1-5 | TRBV15 | CATSRSSGTGVGNQPQHF
TRBJ2-1 | TRBV15 | CATSRDTDLGQNNEQFF
TRBJ2-3 | TRBV7-3 | CASSLLGTTDTQYF
TRBJ2-7 | TRBV7-9 | CASSSGPEQYF
TRBJ2-4 | TRBV7-9 | CASSGTGGVKNIQYF
TRBJ1-2 | TRBV6-5 | CASSQGPSLAPNYGYTF
TRBJ2-1 | TRBV14 | CASSQDFGLAGTNNEQFF
TRBJ2-1 | TRBV6-6 | CASSYPGGPNEQFF
TRBJ2-7 | TRBV10-1 | CASSEGRVSYEQYF
TRBJ2-7 | TRBV5-1 | CASSLARGYEQYF
TRBJ2-1 | TRBV20-1 | CSARDLGQLRIAYNEQFF
TRBJ2-1 | TRBV14 | CASSRDRGGNEQFF
TRBJ1-1 | TRBV28 | CASRGQGAYTEAFF
TRBJ2-3 | TRBV29-1 | CSVEPPGLARGDTQYF
TRBJ2-3 | TRBV5-1 | CASSLELAGLTDTQYF